At least ten counts were recorded for the clone carrying this T cell receptor beta chain. Its antigen is unidentified. The entry originates in a study of neurological immune-mediated disorders. Background on the study: The multiple sclerosis group of some 35 included around 30 relapsing-remitting and 3 secondary progressive patients. Study-wide results and limits: Because no CDR3 amino acid sequences were shared across subjects by expanded clones, private repertoires were suggested in all groups. The most TCR clonal expansion was seen in HTLV-1-associated myelopathy, whereas the least was seen in multiple sclerosis, below the level in healthy controls.

Each CDR3 protein gets one entry after TCRdb re-called the 5' RACE reads with MiXCR. The repertoire includes about 27,000 distinct CDR3 sequences, 3.3% of them detected once, and 7% to 8.5% sits in the top ten. This receptor was identified in a woman aged 30 to 39 with multiple sclerosis. Sequenced material: PBMCs.

In nucleotides, the CDR3 is TGTGCCAGCAGCATAGCGGGGGGATCCTACAATGAGCAGTTCTTC. This translates into CASSIAGGSYNEQFF. The chain links TRBV9 to TRBJ2-1, with TRBD2 matching 10 bases. This CDR3 has 15 amino acids. Germline V lookup: CDR1 SGDLS, CDR2 YYNGEE. After removal of 4 bases from V and 1 base from J, the junction contained 2 bases not matched to a gene.